The 25 T cell receptor beta chains below all came from one sample that was sequenced in a study of shared clonotypes between healthy human individuals. The assay was immunoSEQ multiplex PCR, and TCRdb's table has in-frame clones only and misses some. The repertoire includes roughly 500,000 clones, 79% of them detected once, and 10% to 15% sits in the top ten. Input material: PBMCs. These receptor sequences come from a woman in her thirties or forties in good health. Some clones in this sample may be carry-over from other donors' samples.

The chain combines TRBV5-8 with TRBJ2-5; D unclear. Between the trimmed V and J ends, which lost 1 base and 7 bases, there was a span of 11 bases. Germline CDR1 is SGHTS and CDR2 is YDEGEE. This CDR3 comprises 13 residues. The CDR3: CASSLLTPGTQYF. CDR3 nucleotides: TGTGCCAGCAGCTTGCTCACCCCCGGGACCCAGTACTTC.

V usage is TRBV9 and J usage is TRBJ2-7, with 15 bases that match TRBD2. V dropped 4 bases and J dropped 4; count of bases not matched to a gene: 3. Germline CDR1 SGDLS, CDR2 YYNGEE. This CDR3 region has 15 residues. The CDR3 nucleotides read TGTGCCAGCAGCCCGGGACTAGCGGGAGGTTACGAGCAGTACTTC. This encodes CASSPGLAGGYEQYF.

The J gene is TRBJ2-1, the V gene TRBV29-1; weak D call: TRBD1 (6 bases). The V and J ends lost 3 bases and 8 bases respectively, with 20 bases between them. The CDR3 is 15 amino acids. The germline V gene has CDR1 SQVTM and CDR2 ANQGSEA. As DNA, the CDR3 is TGCAGCGTTGATACGACAGGCCCACTTTCACATGAGCAGTTCTTC. Translating gives CSVDTTGPLSHEQFF.

The J gene is TRBJ1-5, the V gene TRBV6-5; D is unclear. The CDR3 has 15 amino acids. Germline V gives CDR1 MNHEY, CDR2 SVGAGI. Trimming cost V 6 bases and J 1 base, with 13 bases left between them. The CDR3 reads CASRPGRRSNQPQHF. The CDR3 DNA sequence: TGTGCCAGCAGACCCGGACGGCGGAGCAATCAGCCCCAGCATTTT.

The chain employs TRBV30 and TRBJ2-1; D might be TRBD2 (6 bases). Germline V gene data show CDR1 as GTSNPN and CDR2 as SVGIG (reference sequence). The ends were cut back, 0 bases at V and 5 bases at J, with 20 bases in the middle. The CDR3 has 17 amino acids. The CDR3 region has the DNA TGTGCCTGGAGTGTACTTGGGGGAGGATTTATGGACAATGAGCAGTTCTTC. Translating gives CAWSVLGGGFMDNEQFF.

V is TRBV5-1 and J is TRBJ2-1; 14 bases match TRBD2. CDR1 is SGHRS, CDR2 YFSETQ, per germline. The CDR3 contains 16 residues. Trimming removed 4 bases from V and 4 bases from J; junction bases left unmatched: 4. CDR3: CASSHGLAGGYNEQFF. DNA for the CDR3: TGCGCCAGCAGCCACGGACTAGCGGGAGGTTACAATGAGCAGTTCTTC.

The chain links TRBV7-2 to TRBJ2-3, with a weak D call TRBD2 (5 bases). The CDR3 extends over 16 amino acids. The ends were cut back, 5 bases at V and 3 bases at J, with 18 bases in the middle. Germline lookup yields CDR1 SGHTA and CDR2 FQGNSA. The CDR3 sequence: CASSLLGAGGTDTQYF. CDR3 coding DNA: TGTGCCAGCAGCCTCTTAGGTGCGGGCGGTACAGATACGCAGTATTTT.

Regarding this clone: This specimen includes other DNA sequences encoding the same CDR3. The chain combines TRBV9 with TRBJ2-5; 7 bases are shared with TRBD2. The V gene's germline CDR1 is SGDLS and CDR2 YYNGEE. With V trimmed by 0 bases and J by 4 bases, 6 bases remained unmatched. The CDR3 length is 15 residues. This chain's CDR3 is CASSVGAGVAETQYF. DNA for the CDR3: TGTGCCAGCAGCGTAGGGGCGGGAGTGGCAGAGACCCAGTACTTC.

The rearrangement uses TRBV27 and TRBJ2-2; TRBD1 agrees at 10 bases. Germline V gives CDR1 MNHEY, CDR2 SMNVEV (reference sequence). The CDR3 has 14 amino acids. V lost 10 bases to trimming and J lost 1 base; unmatched junction nucleotides: 3. CDR3 in amino acids: CAIRTGGNTGELFF. DNA of the CDR3: TGTGCCATTCGGACAGGGGGGAACACCGGGGAGCTGTTTTTT.

This chain links TRBV11-2 with TRBJ1-4; TRBD1 might be the D (6 bases). Trimming removed 1 base from V and 8 bases from J, with 17 bases in between. From germline, CDR1 is SGHAT and CDR2 FQNNGV. This CDR3 has 16 residues. CDR3 loop: CASSLVRGGGGEKLFF. DNA of the CDR3: TGTGCCAGCAGCTTAGTAAGGGGGGGCGGCGGAGAAAAACTGTTTTTT. Based on the CDR3 plus reference TRBV11-2 and TRBJ1-4, the full variable domain is EAGVAQSPRYKIIEKRQSVAFWCNPISGHATLYWYQQILGQGPKLLIQFQNNGVVDDSQLPKDRFSAERLKGVDSTLKIQPAKLEDSAVYLCASSLVRGGGGEKLFFGSGTQLSVL.

The chain links TRBV11-1 to TRBJ2-1; D unclear. V was trimmed by 5 bases and J by 5 bases, leaving 16 bases between them. The CDR3 loop spans 15 amino acids. Germline CDR1 SGHAT, CDR2 FQDESV (reference sequence). CDR3 sequence: CASSLDRRRDNEQFF. CDR3 sequence (DNA): TGTGCCAGCAGCCTCGATAGAAGACGAGACAATGAGCAGTTCTTC.

The rearrangement uses TRBV7-2 and TRBJ2-7; D remains unclear. Per germline, CDR1 SGHTA and CDR2 FQGNSA. Trimming shortened V by 5 bases and J by 2 bases, and 13 bases separated the two germline ends. This CDR3 has 14 amino acids. The CDR3 DNA reads as TGTGCCAGCAGCCCGGGTGGCGCCCCCTACGAGCAGTACTTC. This translates into CASSPGGAPYEQYF.

This chain uses TRBV5-1 with TRBJ2-3, with 12 nucleotides matching TRBD2. Trimming took 3 bases from V and 0 from J; bases not matched to a gene: 8. Germline CDR1 reads SGHRS; CDR2 reads YFSETQ. The CDR3 is 18 amino acids. CDR3 in amino acids: CASSWLAGGEISTDTQYF. CDR3 nucleotides: TGCGCCAGCAGCTGGCTAGCGGGAGGGGAAATTAGCACAGATACGCAGTATTTT.

J is TRBJ2-5 and V is TRBV27; D possibly corresponds to TRBD1 (7 bases). V dropped 5 bases and J dropped 2 bases, with 15 bases sitting between them. In germline, CDR1 is MNHEY, CDR2 SMNVEV (reference sequence). The CDR3 has 15 amino acids. CDR3 protein: CASSRQGGRQETQYF. CDR3 nucleotide sequence: TGTGCCAGCAGTAGACAGGGAGGTCGGCAAGAGACCCAGTACTTC.

CDR3 DNA sequence: TGTGCCAGCAGCCCCATGGCAGGGTTACAAGAGACCCAGTACTTC. It encodes CASSPMAGLQETQYF. The chain uses TRBV2 and TRBJ2-5, with a weak D call TRBD1 (5 bases). With 6 bases removed from V and 2 bases from J, the gap between germline ends came to 16 bases. CDR1 SNHLY and CDR2 FYNNEI come from the germline V gene. CDR3 length equals 15 residues.

The chain carries TRBV6-5 and TRBJ1-5; weak D call: TRBD1 (6 bases). Trimming took off 6 bases at V and 2 bases at J, with 11 bases between the two ends. CDR3 length equals 14 residues. CDR1 and CDR2 (germline): MNHEY, SVGAGI. The CDR3 protein is CASSKNRGNQPQHF. In nucleotides, the CDR3 is TGTGCCAGCAGCAAAAACAGGGGCAATCAGCCCCAGCATTTT.

The genes are TRBV6-6 and TRBJ1-4; 8 bases line up with TRBD1. Unmatched junction bases numbered 7, after V lost 6 bases and J lost 4 bases. CDR3 length equals 15 residues. The germline V gene has CDR1 MNHNY and CDR2 SVGAGI (reference sequence). CDR3 bases: TGTGCCAGCAGCCCCGGACAGGGCTTTAATGAAAAACTGTTTTTT. Translation: CASSPGQGFNEKLFF.

This clone was recorded a few times. The chain uses TRBV7-8 and TRBJ2-5; 12 bases are shared with TRBD2. This CDR3 has 16 amino acids. Per germline, CDR1 SGHVS and CDR2 FQNEAQ. V trimming: 1 base; J trimming: 5 bases; junction bases outside the gene matches: 5. The CDR3 protein is CASSLGLAGVGETQYF. DNA of the CDR3: TGTGCCAGCAGCTTAGGACTAGCGGGAGTGGGGGAGACCCAGTACTTC.

The chain employs TRBV11-2 and TRBJ1-2; D ambiguous. Germline V gene lookup returns CDR1 SGHAT and CDR2 FQNNGV. Trimming took 2 bases from V and 1 from J, leaving 8 bases between them. The CDR3 covers 14 residues. CDR3 DNA sequence: TGTGCCAGCAGCTTACAACAGATTAACTATGGCTACACCTTC. Its protein is CASSLQQINYGYTF.

The CDR3 loop is CAISTTGQTNTEAFF. Written as DNA, the CDR3 is TGTGCCATCAGTACTACGGGACAGACGAACACTGAAGCTTTCTTT. The genes are TRBV10-3 and TRBJ1-1, with 7 bases aligning to TRBD1. V lost 5 bases to trimming and J lost 1 base; unmatched junction nucleotides: 7. CDR3 size: 15 residues. In germline, CDR1 is ENHRY, CDR2 SYGVKD.

The rearrangement uses TRBV7-2 and TRBJ2-7, with 10 bases matching TRBD1. This CDR3 has 18 amino acids. With V trimmed by 1 base and J by 3 bases, 12 bases remained unmatched. The germline gives CDR1 SGHTA, CDR2 FQGNSA. CDR3 amino acids: CASSLGQGARDTLYEQYF. The DNA for the CDR3 is TGTGCCAGCAGCTTAGGACAGGGGGCGCGGGATACACTCTACGAGCAGTACTTC.

The V and J genes are TRBV18 and TRBJ2-7; D not certain. V was shortened by 5 bases and J by 2 bases, with 7 bases between the two germline ends. The CDR3 loop spans 12 amino acids. CDR1 KGHSH and CDR2 LQKENI come from the germline V gene. This chain's CDR3 is CASSADPYEQYF. CDR3 coding DNA: TGTGCCAGCTCAGCCGACCCCTACGAGCAGTACTTC.

The rearrangement links TRBV27 to TRBJ1-5; 8 nucleotides agree with TRBD1. The CDR3 runs 14 residues. Germline V gene sequence: CDR1 MNHEY, CDR2 SMNVEV (reference sequence). J lost 7 bases, V lost 4 bases, and 6 bases had no gene match. The CDR3 DNA reads TGTGCCAGCAGTTCTCACGACAGGGGACAGCCCCAGCATTTT. Its protein product is CASSSHDRGQPQHF.

The chain combines TRBV10-2 with TRBJ1-5, with D possibly being TRBD1 (6 bases). The CDR3 covers 14 residues. Trimming pared 5 bases from V and 5 bases from J, leaving 13 bases between. Germline V lookup: CDR1 WSHSY, CDR2 SAAADI. CDR3 amino acids: CASSSGGLDQPQHF. The CDR3, as DNA: TGCGCCAGCAGTAGCGGGGGGCTGGATCAGCCCCAGCATTTT.

Turning to this clone: Other DNA sequences in this specimen translate into the identical CDR3. This rearrangement joins TRBV28 to TRBJ2-7, with D possibly matching TRBD2 (6 bases). Between the trimmed V and J ends, which lost 3 bases and 1 base, there was a span of 10 bases. The CDR3 runs 14 residues. Per germline, CDR1 MDHEN and CDR2 SYDVKM. The CDR3, as DNA: TGTGCCAGCAGTTTCAGAGGGAGGTCCTACGAGCAGTACTTC. Amino acids: CASSFRGRSYEQYF. Full variable domain (remainder filled in from reference TRBV28 and TRBJ2-7): DVKVTQSSRYLVKRTGEKVFLECVQDMDHENMFWYRQDPGLGLRLIYFSYDVKMKEKGDIPEGYSVSREKKERFSLILESASTNQTSMYLCASSFRGRSYEQYFGPGTRLTVT.